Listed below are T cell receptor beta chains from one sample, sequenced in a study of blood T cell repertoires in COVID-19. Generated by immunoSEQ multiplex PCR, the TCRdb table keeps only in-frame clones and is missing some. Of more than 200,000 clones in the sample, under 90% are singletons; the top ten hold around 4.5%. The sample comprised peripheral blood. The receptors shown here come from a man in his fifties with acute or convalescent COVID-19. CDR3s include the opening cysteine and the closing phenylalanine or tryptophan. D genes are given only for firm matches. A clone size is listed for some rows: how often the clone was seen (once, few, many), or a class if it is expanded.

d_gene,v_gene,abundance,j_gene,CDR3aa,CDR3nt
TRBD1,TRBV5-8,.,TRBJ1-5,CASSGYRGLHNQPQHF,TGTGCCAGCAGCGGCTACAGGGGACTCCACAATCAGCCCCAGCATTTT
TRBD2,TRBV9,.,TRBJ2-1,CASSVEGLPNNEQFF,TGTGCCAGCAGCGTCGAGGGACTACCTAACAATGAGCAGTTCTTC
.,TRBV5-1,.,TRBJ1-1,CASSSAAGMLNTEAFF,TGCGCCAGCAGCTCGGCAGCAGGGATGTTGAACACTGAAGCTTTCTTT
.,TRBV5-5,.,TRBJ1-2,CASTSSAASTNYGYTF,TGTGCCAGCACCTCTTCAGCAGCGAGTACAAACTATGGCTACACCTTC
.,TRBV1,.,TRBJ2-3,CTSSQVERWSFTDTQYF,TGCACCAGCAGCCAAGTTGAGCGGTGGAGCTTTACAGATACGCAGTATTTT
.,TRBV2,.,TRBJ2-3,CASSLTDTDTQYF,TGTGCCAGCAGCCTGACAGACACAGATACGCAGTATTTT
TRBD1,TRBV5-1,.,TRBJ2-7,CASSLYRTGYEQYF,TGCGCCAGCAGCTTGTATCGGACAGGCTACGAGCAGTACTTC
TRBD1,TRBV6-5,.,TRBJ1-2,CASSPDRVYGYTF,TGTGCCAGCAGTCCCGACAGGGTCTATGGCTACACCTTC
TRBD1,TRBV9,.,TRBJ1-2,CASSVSEGADYGYTF,TGTGCCAGCAGCGTATCAGAGGGGGCAGACTATGGCTACACCTTC
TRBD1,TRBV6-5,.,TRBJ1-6,CASSYRDRVNSPLHF,TGTGCCAGCAGTTACCGGGACAGGGTAAATTCACCCCTCCACTTT
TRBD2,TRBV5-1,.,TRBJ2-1,CASSQPGTSGANEQFF,TGCGCCAGCAGCCAACCCGGGACTAGCGGGGCAAATGAGCAGTTCTTC
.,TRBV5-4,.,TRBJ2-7,CASSLAALTGEQYF,TGTGCCAGCAGCTTGGCCGCCCTCACGGGCGAGCAGTACTTC
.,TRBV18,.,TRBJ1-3,CASSPGVTRNTIYF,TGTGCCAGCTCACCCGGGGTCACACGGAACACCATATATTTT
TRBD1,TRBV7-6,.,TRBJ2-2,CASSPGTGITGELFF,TGTGCCAGCAGCCCTGGGACAGGCATCACCGGGGAGCTGTTTTTT
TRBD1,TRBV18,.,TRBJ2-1,CASSPSGTGGYNEQFF,TGTGCCAGCTCACCGTCCGGGACAGGGGGCTACAATGAGCAGTTCTTC
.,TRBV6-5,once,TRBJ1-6,CASSYAIYNSPLHF,TGTGCCAGCAGTTACGCGATCTATAATTCACCCCTCCACTTT
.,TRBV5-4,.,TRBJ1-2,CASSGGFLEGYGYTF,TGTGCCAGCAGCGGGGGCTTCCTAGAAGGCTATGGCTACACCTTC
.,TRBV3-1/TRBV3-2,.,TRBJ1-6,CASSRGTGVNSPLHF,TGTGCCAGCAGCCGCGGGACGGGGGTTAATTCACCCCTCCACTTT
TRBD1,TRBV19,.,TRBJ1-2,CASNPTGGAVGYTF,TGTGCCAGTAACCCCACAGGGGGCGCGGTTGGCTACACCTTC